Listed below are T cell receptor beta chains from one sample, sequenced in a study of technical replicates of blood from several donors. Libraries were prepared by immunoSEQ multiplex PCR; TCRdb keeps only in-frame clonotypes and omits some of them. This table has 35,000 to 50,000 clones, 95% to 97% appearing once. Sample: T cells isolated from PBMCs. These receptors all stem from a human donor in good health. CDR3s include the opening cysteine and the closing phenylalanine or tryptophan. The order of the fields is J gene, V gene, D gene, CDR3 protein, CDR3 DNA. The D gene is left open where the match is weak.

J gene: TRBJ2-7
V gene: TRBV7-7
D gene: TRBD2
CDR3 protein: CASSPSGRIHEQYF
CDR3 DNA: TGTGCCAGCAGCCCTAGCGGGAGAATACACGAGCAGTACTTC

J gene: TRBJ1-1
V gene: TRBV7-9
D gene: .
CDR3 protein: CASISPGQRNTEAFF
CDR3 DNA: TGTGCCAGCATCTCTCCGGGACAAAGGAACACTGAAGCTTTCTTT

J gene: TRBJ2-3
V gene: TRBV5-1
D gene: TRBD2
CDR3 protein: CASSLFASGDLASTDTQYF
CDR3 DNA: TGCGCCAGCAGCTTGTTCGCTAGCGGGGATCTAGCTAGCACAGATACGCAGTATTTT

J gene: TRBJ1-2
V gene: TRBV9
D gene: TRBD1
CDR3 protein: CASSAGDSNYGYTF
CDR3 DNA: TGTGCCAGCAGCGCTGGGGACAGTAACTATGGCTACACCTTC

J gene: TRBJ2-7
V gene: TRBV7-6
D gene: TRBD2
CDR3 protein: CASSATLGGGPNEQYF
CDR3 DNA: TGTGCCAGCAGCGCCACCCTCGGGGGAGGGCCGAACGAGCAGTACTTC

J gene: TRBJ1-1
V gene: TRBV6-1
D gene: .
CDR3 protein: CASSWRAENTEAFF
CDR3 DNA: TGTGCCAGCAGTTGGAGGGCGGAGAACACTGAAGCTTTCTTT

J gene: TRBJ1-5
V gene: TRBV18
D gene: .
CDR3 protein: CASSPAGSNQPQHF
CDR3 DNA: TGTGCCAGCTCACCTGCGGGAAGCAATCAGCCCCAGCATTTT

J gene: TRBJ2-7
V gene: TRBV25-1
D gene: .
CDR3 protein: CASPLLMAGLYEQYF
CDR3 DNA: TGTGCCAGCCCCCTCCTGATGGCGGGTCTCTACGAGCAGTACTTC

J gene: TRBJ2-1
V gene: TRBV5-1
D gene: TRBD2
CDR3 protein: CASSLGTSGSNEQFF
CDR3 DNA: TGCGCCAGCAGCCTAGGGACTAGCGGGAGCAATGAGCAGTTCTTC

J gene: TRBJ1-2
V gene: TRBV6-5
D gene: TRBD1
CDR3 protein: CASTSTGTNYGYTF
CDR3 DNA: TGTGCCAGCACCTCGACAGGGACCAACTATGGCTACACCTTC

J gene: TRBJ2-4
V gene: TRBV6-1
D gene: TRBD1
CDR3 protein: CASSERTGWDIQYF
CDR3 DNA: TGTGCCAGCAGTGAACGGACAGGGTGGGACATTCAGTACTTC

J gene: TRBJ2-1
V gene: TRBV7-3
D gene: TRBD2
CDR3 protein: CASSLGLAGQNEQFF
CDR3 DNA: TGTGCCAGCAGCTTAGGTCTAGCGGGCCAGAATGAGCAGTTCTTC

J gene: TRBJ2-3
V gene: TRBV18
D gene: .
CDR3 protein: CASSPRTTDTQYF
CDR3 DNA: TGTGCCAGCTCCCCGCGGACTACAGATACGCAGTATTTT

J gene: TRBJ2-7
V gene: TRBV2
D gene: .
CDR3 protein: CASIGEEFFYEQYF
CDR3 DNA: TGTGCCAGCATTGGGGAGGAGTTCTTCTACGAGCAGTACTTC

J gene: TRBJ2-3
V gene: TRBV28
D gene: TRBD2
CDR3 protein: CASSLGLAADTQYF
CDR3 DNA: TGTGCCAGCAGTTTGGGACTAGCGGCAGATACGCAGTATTTT

J gene: TRBJ1-5
V gene: TRBV28
D gene: .
CDR3 protein: CASHSPGRYGQPQHF
CDR3 DNA: TGTGCCAGCCATAGCCCAGGGAGGTACGGTCAGCCCCAGCATTTT